This T cell receptor (beta chain) appears in the sequencing data of a study of T cell changes during pregnancy in multiple sclerosis. The trim removed 0 bases at V and 11 bases at J, leaving 13 bases unmatched. This CDR3 is 15 amino acids long. Germline CDR1 and CDR2: SGHRS and YFSETQ. Generated by immunoSEQ multiplex PCR, the TCRdb table keeps only in-frame clones and is missing some. Found here are around 80,000 clones, 92% of them singletons; the top ten hold about 3%. This specimen was peripheral blood, taken before pregnancy. The receptor comes from a female donor with multiple sclerosis, enrolled in a pregnancy study. This sequence joins TRBV5-1 and TRBJ2-5; 7 nucleotides align to TRBD2. CDR3 sequence reads: CASSLAGGSREEQYF. CDR3 sequence (DNA): TGCGCCAGCAGCTTGGCTGGCGGGAGTAGGGAAGAGCAGTACTTC.